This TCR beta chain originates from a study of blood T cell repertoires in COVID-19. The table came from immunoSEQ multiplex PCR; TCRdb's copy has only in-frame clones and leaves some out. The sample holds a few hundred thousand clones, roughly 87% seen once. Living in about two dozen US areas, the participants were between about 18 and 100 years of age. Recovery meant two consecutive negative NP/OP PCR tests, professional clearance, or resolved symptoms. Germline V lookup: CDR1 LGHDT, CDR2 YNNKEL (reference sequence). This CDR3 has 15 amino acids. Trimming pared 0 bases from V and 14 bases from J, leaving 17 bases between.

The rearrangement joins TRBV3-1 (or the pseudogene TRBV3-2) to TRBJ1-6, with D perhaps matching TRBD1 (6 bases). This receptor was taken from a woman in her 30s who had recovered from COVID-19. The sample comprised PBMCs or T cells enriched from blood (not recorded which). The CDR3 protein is CASSQEATGHLALHF. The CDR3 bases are TGTGCCAGCAGCCAAGAAGCAACGGGACATCTGGCCCTCCACTTT.